These 18 T cell receptor beta chains were all obtained from the same sample, sequenced in a study of T cells in tuberculosis. Assay used: immunoSEQ multiplex PCR; TCRdb lists only in-frame clones, some missing. The table shows 30,000 to 45,000 clones, with about 93% occurring only once. Sequencing input: PBMCs. These receptors all come from a donor aged 10 to 29 with latent tuberculosis or without tuberculosis infection.

The rearrangement links TRBV27 to TRBJ2-7; 7 positions match TRBD1. J was trimmed by 2 bases and V by 2 bases; bases with no gene match: 3. The CDR3 totals 14 residues. CDR1 MNHEY and CDR2 SMNVEV come from the germline V gene (reference sequence). The CDR3 region is CASSLGQGAYEQYF. The CDR3 DNA sequence: TGTGCCAGCAGTTTAGGGCAGGGGGCCTACGAGCAGTACTTC.

The V gene is TRBV7-3, the J gene TRBJ2-1; TRBD2 might be the D (6 bases). The CDR3 totals 15 residues. Germline values: CDR1 SGHTA, CDR2 FQGTGA. Trimming cost V 5 bases and J 6 bases, with 17 bases left between them. The CDR3 sequence is CASSQHGSGVNEQFF. DNA for the CDR3: TGTGCCAGCAGCCAACACGGGAGTGGGGTCAATGAGCAGTTCTTC.

The V gene is TRBV5-6, the J gene TRBJ2-5, with D unresolved. V was trimmed by 4 bases and J by 7 bases, leaving 17 bases between them. The CDR3 is 14 residues long. Germline-derived CDR1 and CDR2 are SGHDT and YYEEEE. CDR3 sequence: CASSSASSIGTQYF. The CDR3 DNA reads as TGTGCCAGCAGCAGTGCGTCGAGTATCGGGACCCAGTACTTC.

This chain joins TRBV9 and TRBJ1-5, with TRBD1 as a possible D gene (5 bases). V lost 2 bases, J lost 2 bases, and 14 bases lay in between. CDR1 is SGDLS, CDR2 YYNGEE, per germline. The CDR3 spans 16 residues. CDR3 loop: CASSVDPGVGNQPQHF. CDR3 in DNA: TGTGCCAGCAGCGTTGACCCGGGGGTGGGCAATCAGCCCCAGCATTTT.

This chain joins TRBV7-2 and TRBJ1-2; D is perhaps TRBD1 (5 bases). V was cut by 8 bases and J by 5 bases, with 12 bases left in between. This CDR3 comprises 12 residues. Germline V gene data show CDR1 as SGHTA and CDR2 as FQGNSA. The CDR3 reads CASVAGEYGYTF. The CDR3 nucleotides read TGTGCCAGCGTCGCGGGGGAGTATGGCTACACCTTC.

V is TRBV7-2 and J is TRBJ2-1; D may be TRBD1 (5 bases). Trimming stripped 1 base from V and 9 bases from J, with 19 bases between. CDR3 size: 16 residues. Germline V CDR1 and CDR2: SGHTA, FQGNSA. CDR3 amino acids: CASSLEVLRVRGEQFF. The CDR3 DNA reads as TGTGCCAGCAGCTTAGAAGTCTTAAGGGTAAGGGGTGAGCAGTTCTTC.

The chain uses TRBV6-4 and TRBJ2-3; 10 positions agree with TRBD1. Germline values: CDR1 MRHNA, CDR2 SNTAGT. Trimming took 10 bases from V and 1 from J; bases not matched to a gene: 23. This CDR3 is 20 amino acids long. CDR3 residues: CAIPPGDGDRGRKGTDTQYF. CDR3 sequence (DNA): TGTGCCATTCCGCCCGGCGACGGGGACAGGGGACGAAAGGGCACAGATACGCAGTATTTT.

This clone was observed a few times. V usage is TRBV6-6 and J usage is TRBJ1-1; D might be TRBD1 (5 bases). The CDR3 has 14 amino acids. V was pared by 7 bases and J by 2 bases, with 14 bases between. Germline loops: CDR1 MNHNY, CDR2 SVGAGI (reference sequence). The CDR3 DNA is TGTGCCAGCATTATGACAGACGGAAACACTGAAGCTTTCTTT. This codes for CASIMTDGNTEAFF.

J is TRBJ2-3 and V is TRBV6-6; 8 nucleotides line up with TRBD1. The length of the CDR3 is 16 residues. The V and J ends lost 4 bases and 0 bases, in that order; junction bases with no gene match: 6. Germline CDR1 MNHNY, CDR2 SVGAGI (reference sequence). CDR3 sequence reads: CASSLGTGISTDTQYF. The CDR3 region has the DNA TGTGCCAGCAGTTTGGGGACAGGCATTAGCACAGATACGCAGTATTTT.

The chain employs TRBV15 and TRBJ1-1, with D possibly being TRBD1 (5 bases). The V gene's germline CDR1 is LNHNV and CDR2 YYDKDF (reference sequence). V shed 7 bases and J shed 1 base, with 7 bases lying between them. The CDR3 sequence is 12 residues long. CDR3 sequence (DNA): TGTGCCACCAACCAGGGGAACACTGAAGCTTTCTTT. Protein sequence: CATNQGNTEAFF.

The chain combines TRBV19 with TRBJ1-1; TRBD1 matches at 11 bases. This CDR3 has 13 amino acids. CDR1 is LNHDA and CDR2 is SQIVND in the germline V gene (reference sequence). V lost 8 bases and J lost 5; bases outside the gene matches: 4. The CDR3 reads CASGTGGRTEAFF. The CDR3 coding sequence is TGTGCCAGTGGGACAGGGGGGAGGACTGAAGCTTTCTTT.

The genes are TRBV7-3 and TRBJ2-3; the match to TRBD1 covers 7 bases. V shed 2 bases and J 3 bases; nucleotides not matched to a gene: 5. This CDR3 region has 15 residues. CDR1 is SGHTA and CDR2 is FQGTGA in the germline V gene. CDR3 DNA: TGTGCCAGCAGCTTACAGGGGGTTGGGACAGATACGCAGTATTTT. This codes for CASSLQGVGTDTQYF.

A single count supports this clone. This chain links TRBV27 with TRBJ1-2, with 7 bases that match TRBD1. Germline V gene lookup returns CDR1 MNHEY and CDR2 SMNVEV (reference sequence). J gave up 8 bases and V 5 bases, and 8 bases lay outside the gene matches. This CDR3 has 13 residues. Here the CDR3 DNA reads TGTGCCAGCAGTCTAGGCAGGGGGGACGGCTACACCTTC. Translated, it gives CASSLGRGDGYTF.

This chain links TRBV6-1 with TRBJ1-1, with 8 bases lining up with TRBD1. In germline, CDR1 is MNHNS, CDR2 SASEGT. With V trimmed by 7 bases and J by 4 bases, 8 bases remained unmatched. The CDR3 consists of 14 residues. The CDR3 region has the DNA TGTGCCAGCAATGGGTTACAGGGGGGCACTGAAGCTTTCTTT. This encodes CASNGLQGGTEAFF.

V usage is TRBV4-1 and J usage is TRBJ1-2; TRBD1 might be the D (6 bases). V was shortened by 1 base and J by 0 bases, with 12 bases between the two germline ends. This CDR3 region has 16 residues. The germline CDR1 and CDR2 sequences are MGHRA and YSYEKL. The CDR3 is CASSQVVGGSNYGYTF. CDR3 sequence (DNA): TGCGCCAGCAGCCAAGTCGTTGGGGGCTCTAACTATGGCTACACCTTC.

The V gene is TRBV6-1, the J gene TRBJ2-7; 11 nucleotides align to TRBD1. CDR1 is MNHNS, CDR2 SASEGT, per germline. The CDR3 contains 13 residues. Trimming took 6 bases from V and 3 from J; bases not matched to a gene: 1. CDR3 nucleotides: TGTGCCAGCAGGGACAGGGGGCACTACGAGCAGTACTTC. It translates to CASRDRGHYEQYF.

The J gene is TRBJ1-1, the V gene TRBV6-1, with D possibly TRBD1 on 5 matching bases. V lost 2 bases and J lost 7, with 8 bases in between. Germline-derived CDR1 and CDR2 are MNHNS and SASEGT. This CDR3 region has 12 residues. Here the CDR3 reads CASSERGSEAFF. In nucleotides, the CDR3 is TGTGCCAGCAGTGAAAGGGGCAGTGAAGCTTTCTTT.

The rearrangement links TRBV9 to TRBJ1-2; no reliable D call. This CDR3 comprises 18 residues. Per germline, CDR1 SGDLS and CDR2 YYNGEE. Trimming left V 0 bases short and J 0 bases short, with 18 bases between. This chain's CDR3 is CASSVASVATTANYGYTF. CDR3 sequence (DNA): TGTGCCAGCAGCGTAGCTTCGGTCGCGACAACAGCTAACTATGGCTACACCTTC.